This entry concerns a single TCR beta chain. The antigen is undetermined. The record originates from a study of T cells after yellow fever vaccination. Production of TCR cDNA was by 5'RACE template switching, which also added a universal primer site and UMIs. Each CDR3 protein is one row after TCRdb ran MiXCR on the 5' RACE reads. The data contain some 100,000 distinct CDR3 sequences, roughly 7.9% of them singletons. General study points: Abundant contaminating clonotypes from the bulk population could appear in FACS-sorted repertoires. The study found a weaker secondary response that peaked faster, day 5 versus 15. Booster sampling recovered most clones from primary vaccination (96% CD4, 88% CD8).

The sequenced sample was CD4+ T cells sorted from PBMCs, obtained 45 days after the first yellow fever vaccination. The receptor was derived from a man aged 18 to 30 who received the YFV17D yellow fever vaccine.

Here the CDR3 reads CSASLSGTQSRYTF. The CDR3 DNA sequence: TGCAGTGCTTCCTTATCCGGGACACAAAGTCGCTACACCTTC. This rearrangement joins TRBV20-1 to TRBJ1-2, with a possible D match to TRBD1 (6 bases). Trimming cost V 5 bases and J 9 bases, with 22 bases left between them. The CDR3 has 14 residues. Looked up from germline, CDR1 is DFQATT and CDR2 is SNEGSKA (reference sequence).